A selection of T cell receptor beta chains follows, all from one sample in a study of identical twins. A single record per CDR3 protein comes from TCRdb applying MiXCR to the 5' RACE reads. The sample yields 690,000 or so distinct CDR3 sequences, approximately 9% seen once. These data were also reused for a study on yellow fever vaccine responses in identical twins.

Source material: PBMCs. All receptors come from a woman aged 18-29 years in good health. CDR3s leave out the opening cysteine and the closing phenylalanine or tryptophan. The order of the fields is V gene, CDR3 protein.

V gene: TRBV20-1; CDR3 protein: SADIAGSSYEQY
V gene: TRBV5-1; CDR3 protein: ASSLYITGTSGIQETQY
V gene: TRBV7-3; CDR3 protein: ASSPFDAGELF
V gene: TRBV29-1; CDR3 protein: SAPGTRRTDTQY
V gene: TRBV4-2; CDR3 protein: ASSQDLQGANTDTQY
V gene: TRBV14; CDR3 protein: ASSHPSLPSYNEQF
V gene: TRBV3-1; CDR3 protein: ASSQPRATGLAKNIQY
V gene: TRBV27; CDR3 protein: ASSLWDGDTDTQY
V gene: TRBV5-1; CDR3 protein: ASSYESLTFGEQF
V gene: TRBV20-1; CDR3 protein: SAREREDSTDTQY
V gene: TRBV28; CDR3 protein: ASSLLASGTDTQY
V gene: TRBV5-1; CDR3 protein: ASSLEGSQKGYT
V gene: TRBV10-3; CDR3 protein: AISESHPGGAYNEQF
V gene: TRBV24-1; CDR3 protein: ATSDPIAGGQETQY
V gene: TRBV6-2/TRBV6-3; CDR3 protein: ASIPIQQGNTGELF
V gene: TRBV7-9; CDR3 protein: ASSSGTENYEQY
V gene: TRBV7-2; CDR3 protein: ASSLRSSGSYEQY
V gene: TRBV29-1; CDR3 protein: SVEEQAPYEQY
V gene: TRBV4-2; CDR3 protein: ASSQVAMGYEQY
V gene: TRBV6-4; CDR3 protein: ASSRTSGSSGELF
V gene: TRBV6-2/TRBV6-3; CDR3 protein: ASSFPSGRATISSYNEQF
V gene: TRBV7-9; CDR3 protein: ASKKMQGSPDTEAF
V gene: TRBV6-2/TRBV6-3; CDR3 protein: ASSYLTGVHTGELF
V gene: TRBV7-9; CDR3 protein: ASSSPGLEVITDTQY
V gene: TRBV7-9; CDR3 protein: ASSLLGGNPSYNEQF